These 11 T cell receptor beta chains were sequenced from one sample in a study of blood T cell repertoires in COVID-19. Libraries were prepared by immunoSEQ multiplex PCR; TCRdb keeps only in-frame clonotypes and omits some of them. The profile covers 350,000 to 400,000 clones, with more than 70% appearing a single time and under 4% taken by the ten largest. Sequenced material: peripheral blood. The source of these receptors is a woman between 25 and 40 years old with COVID-19, enrolled during active disease.

Concerning this clone itself: Relative to the germline gene, one junction end is altered; a read error may explain this. The CDR3 spells CASSPGGANAEAFF. CDR3 bases: TGTGCCAGCTCACCGGGGGGGGCGAACGCTGAAGCTTTCTTT. J is TRBJ1-1 and V is TRBV18, with D possibly TRBD1 on 6 matching bases. CDR3 length: 14 residues. Germline V gene sequence: CDR1 KGHSH, CDR2 LQKENI.

This chain joins TRBV2 and TRBJ1-4; D is possibly TRBD1 (5 bases). Trimming removed 6 bases at V and 6 bases at J, with 17 bases between. The CDR3 spans 15 residues. Germline V gene sequence: CDR1 SNHLY, CDR2 FYNNEI. DNA of the CDR3: TGTGCCAGCAGATACGGCAGGGAAGGTTATGAAAAACTGTTTTTT. This gives the protein CASRYGREGYEKLFF.

The V gene is TRBV27, the J gene TRBJ1-6; 9 bases match TRBD1. Germline V gene lookup returns CDR1 MNHEY and CDR2 SMNVEV (reference sequence). This CDR3 region has 16 residues. After removal of 2 bases from V and 7 bases from J, the junction contained 6 bases not matched to a gene. The CDR3 DNA follows: TGTGCCAGCAGTTTAGGGGGACAGGGATACAATTCACCCCTCCACTTT. It codes for CASSLGGQGYNSPLHF.

This chain connects TRBV6-2 or TRBV6-3 to TRBJ2-1; D is perhaps TRBD2 (6 bases). The CDR3 consists of 16 residues. The germline V gene encodes CDR1 MNHEY and CDR2 SVGEGT. V gave up 2 bases and J gave up 3 bases, with 14 bases separating them. The CDR3 region is CASSYTGLAIYNEQFF. CDR3 DNA: TGTGCCAGCAGTTACACGGGACTCGCGATCTACAATGAGCAGTTCTTC.

The sample holds one count of this clone. CDR3 in amino acids: CASSLIDRGTPLHF. The CDR3 bases are TGTGCCAGCAGCTTGATAGACAGGGGGACGCCCCTCCACTTT. This chain connects TRBV5-5 to TRBJ1-6; 9 bases map to TRBD1. Germline V gives CDR1 SGHKS, CDR2 YYEKEE (reference sequence). The CDR3 loop spans 14 amino acids. Losses at the gene ends were 1 base for V and 13 bases for J; bases not matched to a gene: 6.

The J gene is TRBJ1-4, the V gene TRBV28, with D possibly matching TRBD1 (5 bases). Trimming shortened V by 7 bases and J by 6 bases, and 15 bases separated the two germline ends. The CDR3 is 14 amino acids. From germline, CDR1 is MDHEN and CDR2 SYDVKM. Here the CDR3 DNA reads TGTGCCAGCAAAGGGGTATCCCAATATGAAAAACTGTTTTTT. This codes for CASKGVSQYEKLFF.

The V gene is TRBV5-5, the J gene TRBJ2-7; D unclear. CDR3 length equals 14 residues. Trimming left V 2 bases short and J 2 bases short, with 11 bases between. From germline, CDR1 is SGHKS and CDR2 YYEKEE (reference sequence). The CDR3 bases are TGTGCCAGCAGCTTTATTGGCAGAACCTACGAGCAGTACTTC. As protein: CASSFIGRTYEQYF.

The genes are TRBV6-4 and TRBJ1-6, with 8 bases matching TRBD1. Germline V lookup: CDR1 MRHNA, CDR2 SNTAGT. Unmatched junction bases numbered 3, after V lost 2 bases and J lost 6 bases. The CDR3 runs 15 residues. In DNA form, the CDR3 reads TGTGCCAGCAGTGACCGACAGGGGATTAATTCACCCCTCCACTTT. Residues: CASSDRQGINSPLHF.

The V gene is TRBV27, the J gene TRBJ2-1, with TRBD1 matching 7 bases. The germline V gene has CDR1 MNHEY and CDR2 SMNVEV (reference sequence). J lost 4 bases, V lost 6 bases, and 6 bases had no gene match. This CDR3 has 14 amino acids. CDR3 bases: TGTGCCAGCAGGGTCGAGGGGGCGTACAATGAGCAGTTCTTC. This encodes CASRVEGAYNEQFF.

This clone was detected only once. The junction departs from the called germline gene at one end, perhaps through a read error. The chain has TRBV19 and TRBJ2-7; the match to TRBD1 covers 11 bases. The CDR3 covers 15 residues. Germline lookup yields CDR1 LNHDA and CDR2 SQIVND (reference sequence). The CDR3 is CASSKRDRGLAEQYF. DNA of the CDR3: TGTGCCAGCAGTAAAAGGGACAGGGGGTTGGCCGAGCAGTACTTC.

This sequence joins TRBV7-2 and TRBJ2-2, with D possibly being TRBD2 (6 bases). Per the germline V gene, CDR1 is SGHTA and CDR2 is FQGNSA. The CDR3 totals 17 residues. Trimming took 5 bases from V and 3 from J, leaving 19 bases between them. The CDR3 DNA reads TGTGCCAGCAGCACCGCCCGACTAGGATATTACACCGGGGAGCTGTTTTTT. Translating it yields CASSTARLGYYTGELFF.